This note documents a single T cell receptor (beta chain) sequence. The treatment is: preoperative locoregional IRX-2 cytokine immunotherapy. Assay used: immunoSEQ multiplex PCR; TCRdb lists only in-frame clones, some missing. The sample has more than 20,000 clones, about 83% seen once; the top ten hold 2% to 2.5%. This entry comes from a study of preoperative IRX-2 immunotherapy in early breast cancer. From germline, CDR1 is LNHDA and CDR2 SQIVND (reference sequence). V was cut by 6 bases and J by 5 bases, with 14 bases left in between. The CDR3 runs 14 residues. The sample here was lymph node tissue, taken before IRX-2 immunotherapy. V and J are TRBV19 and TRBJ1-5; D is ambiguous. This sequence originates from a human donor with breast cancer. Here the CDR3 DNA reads TGTGCCAGTAGCCTCACCGGGTCCTATCAGCCCCAGCATTTT. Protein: CASSLTGSYQPQHF.